This T cell receptor beta chain originates from a study of PD-1 blockade in classical Hodgkin lymphoma. Overall study context: Nivolumab was administered to patients intravenously at 3 mg/kg every 2 weeks. Study-wide results and limits: Healthy donors were reported to have higher baseline TCR diversity than newly diagnosed patients.

Only in-frame clones appear in the TCRdb table, and some are missing; sequencing was by immunoSEQ multiplex PCR. The table has tens of thousands of clones, roughly nine tenths seen once; the top ten hold 10%. Time point in this sample: cycle 4 day 1 (C4D1), after 5 to 7 weeks of nivolumab. Each patient experienced a relapse that followed autologous stem cell transplantation, and brentuximab vedotin exposure varied. Regarding this clone: The target antigen is unknown.

Germline V gives CDR1 LNHDA, CDR2 SQIVND (reference sequence). The V end lost 6 bases, the J end lost 7 bases, and 9 bases lay between the germline ends. The CDR3 sequence is 12 residues long. This sequence was found in a human donor with classical Hodgkin lymphoma. The material was peripheral blood mononuclear cells (PBMCs), obtained before the fourth cycle of nivolumab. The chain combines TRBV19 with TRBJ1-4; no firm D call. The CDR3 DNA follows: TGTGCCAGTAGCCCGCCTGGTGAAAAACTGTTTTTT. Translating gives CASSPPGEKLFF.